This entry lists 5 T cell receptor beta chains sequenced from one sample in a study of blood T cell repertoires in COVID-19. Data came from immunoSEQ multiplex PCR; TCRdb stores just in-frame clones and leaves some out. The table shows 270,000 or so clones, with 80% to 85% occurring only once. The sample was peripheral blood. Receptors originate from a woman aged 60-75 years with active or convalescent COVID-19.

The chain combines TRBV6-2 or TRBV6-3 with TRBJ1-1; 9 bases align to TRBD1. Per the germline V gene, CDR1 is MNHEY and CDR2 is SVGEGT. After removal of 6 bases from V and 4 bases from J, the junction contained 6 bases not matched to a gene. This CDR3 contains 14 residues. The CDR3 DNA follows: TGTGCCAGCAGCAACAGGGGGCGGTCCACTGAAGCTTTCTTT. Protein: CASSNRGRSTEAFF.

The CDR3 sequence: CASTRAGGLAHEQYF. The CDR3 nucleotides are TGTGCCAGCACCCGAGCGGGGGGGCTTGCCCACGAGCAGTACTTC. The chain has TRBV7-8 and TRBJ2-7, with 10 bases identical to TRBD2. CDR1 and CDR2 from the germline V gene are SGHVS and FQNEAQ. The CDR3 runs to 15 residues. The junction had 11 bases not matched to a gene; V was cut back by 7 bases and J by 5 bases.

The chain couples TRBV18 to TRBJ1-6; TRBD1 is a possible D gene (6 bases). The CDR3 covers 15 residues. V lost 0 bases to trimming and J lost 6 bases, with 9 bases between them. Germline assignment: CDR1 KGHSH and CDR2 LQKENI. The CDR3 loop reads CASSPPGGRNSPLHF. CDR3 in DNA: TGTGCCAGCTCACCACCGGGGGGGCGTAATTCACCCCTCCACTTT.

This chain links TRBV6-1 with TRBJ2-7; the match to TRBD1 covers 9 bases. The germline gives CDR1 MNHNS, CDR2 SASEGT. The CDR3 covers 16 residues. The V and J ends lost 0 bases and 11 bases, in that order; junction bases with no gene match: 14. In DNA form, the CDR3 reads TGTGCCAGCAGTGAAGCGATGACAGGGGGGTTCCAGACGAAGTACTTC. Amino acid sequence: CASSEAMTGGFQTKYF.

J is TRBJ2-1 and V is TRBV15; D possibly corresponds to TRBD1 (6 bases). The CDR3 is 15 residues long. With 5 bases removed from V and 2 bases from J, the gap between germline ends came to 13 bases. Germline V gives CDR1 LNHNV, CDR2 YYDKDF (reference sequence). CDR3 DNA: TGTGCCACCAGCCAAGTACGGGACACCTACAATGAGCAGTTCTTC. As protein: CATSQVRDTYNEQFF.